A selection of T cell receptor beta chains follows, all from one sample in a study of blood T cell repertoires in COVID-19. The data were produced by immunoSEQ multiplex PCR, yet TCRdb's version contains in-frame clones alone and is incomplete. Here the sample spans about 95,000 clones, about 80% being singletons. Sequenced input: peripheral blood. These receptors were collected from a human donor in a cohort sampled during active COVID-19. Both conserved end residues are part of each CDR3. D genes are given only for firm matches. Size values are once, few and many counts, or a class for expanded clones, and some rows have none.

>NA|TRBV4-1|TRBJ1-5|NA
TGCGCCAGCAGCACACCGGACTCGCCCGGAAGATATAGCAATCAGCCCCAGCATTTT
CASSTPDSPGRYSNQPQHF
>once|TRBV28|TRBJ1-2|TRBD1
TGTGCCAGCACCCCTTCACCGGGACAGGGGGCGTATGGCTACACCTTC
CASTPSPGQGAYGYTF
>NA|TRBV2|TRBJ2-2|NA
TGTGCCAGCAGTGAGGAAGTAGCTTCGAACACCGGGGAGCTGTTTTTT
CASSEEVASNTGELFF
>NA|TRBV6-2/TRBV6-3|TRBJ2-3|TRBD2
TGTGCCAGCAGTTATGGCGGGGGAGACACAGATACGCAGTATTTT
CASSYGGGDTDTQYF
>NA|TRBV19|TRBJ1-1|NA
TGTGCCAGTAGTATGTCGCACCGAGCGGGGACTGAAGCTTTCTTT
CASSMSHRAGTEAFF
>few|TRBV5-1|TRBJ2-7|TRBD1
TGCGCCAGCAGCTCAGGACAGGTTCGAAGTGAGCAGTACTTC
CASSSGQVRSEQYF
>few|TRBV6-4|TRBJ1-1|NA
TGTGCCAGCAGTGACTCGGAGGGGACTGAAGCTTTCTTT
CASSDSEGTEAFF
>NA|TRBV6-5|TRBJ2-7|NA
TGTGCCAGCAGCCCCGGGGGACAGAGTTCCTACGAGCAGTACTTC
CASSPGGQSSYEQYF
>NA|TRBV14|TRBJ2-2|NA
TGTGCCAGCAGCCTTCAGTTGAACACCGGGGAGCTGTTTTTT
CASSLQLNTGELFF
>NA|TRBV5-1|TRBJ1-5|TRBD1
TGCGCCAGCAGCATGACAGGGGCCACCGGGGAGCCCCAGCATTTT
CASSMTGATGEPQHF
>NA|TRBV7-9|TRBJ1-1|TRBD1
TGTGCCAGCAGCATCAGGGGGACCGGCACTGAAGCTTTCTTT
CASSIRGTGTEAFF
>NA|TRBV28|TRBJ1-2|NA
TGTGCCAGCCGGAGAGGGGAGGTCTATGGCTACACCTTC
CASRRGEVYGYTF
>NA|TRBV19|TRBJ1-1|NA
TGTGCCAGTAGTACACAACAGGGCTCCACTGAAGCTTTCTTT
CASSTQQGSTEAFF
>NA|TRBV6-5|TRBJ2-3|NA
TGTGCCAGCAGTTACCGCGTTGAGAGCACAGATACGCAGTATTTT
CASSYRVESTDTQYF
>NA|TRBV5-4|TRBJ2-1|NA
TGTGCCAGCAGGACCGGGGGGCCGAGCTCCTACAATGAGCAGTTCTTC
CASRTGGPSSYNEQFF
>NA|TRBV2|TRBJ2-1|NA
TGTGCCAGCAGTGAAGGGAGGGGTGAGCAGTTCTTC
CASSEGRGEQFF
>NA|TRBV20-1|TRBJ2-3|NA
TGCAGTGCTAGTCCTAACACAGATACGCAGTATTTT
CSASPNTDTQYF
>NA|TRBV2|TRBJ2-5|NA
TGTGCCAGCAGGGGGCTCAGAGAGACCCAGTACTTC
CASRGLRETQYF
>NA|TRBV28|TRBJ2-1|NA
TGTGCCAGCACCAACGACATCCTTGAGCAGTTCTTC
CASTNDILEQFF
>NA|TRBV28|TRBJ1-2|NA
TGTGCCAGCATGGTCGACATCTCTGGCTACACCTTC
CASMVDISGYTF
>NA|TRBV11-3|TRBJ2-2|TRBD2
TGTGCCAGCAGCTCTGCCGGGACTAGCGGGCCGGGGGAGCTGTTTTTT
CASSSAGTSGPGELFF
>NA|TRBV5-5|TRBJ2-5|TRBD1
TGTGCCAGCAGCTCCCTTCGACAGGGACAAGAGACCCAGTACTTC
CASSSLRQGQETQYF
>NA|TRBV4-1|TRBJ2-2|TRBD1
TGCGCCAGCAGCCAAGGGCGGGGGACAGGGGCCTTCCTTGACGGGGAGCTGTTTTTT
CASSQGRGTGAFLDGELFF
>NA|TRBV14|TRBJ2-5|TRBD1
TGTGCCAGCAGCCAAGCAGGGGGCTGGGAGACCCAGTACTTC
CASSQAGGWETQYF
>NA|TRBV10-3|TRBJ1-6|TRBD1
TGTGCCATCAGTGAGTCGGACAGGGATAATTCACCCCTCCACTTT
CAISESDRDNSPLHF
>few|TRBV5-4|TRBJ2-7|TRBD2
TGTGCCAGCAGTCCGAGCGGGGGGGCCGTTTACGAGCAGTACTTC
CASSPSGGAVYEQYF
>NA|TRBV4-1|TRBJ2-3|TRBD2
TGCGCCAGCAGCCGACTAGCGGGAGGGACAGATACGCAGTATTTT
CASSRLAGGTDTQYF
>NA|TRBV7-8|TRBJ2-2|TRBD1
TGTGCCAACCACCCAACTGGACAGGGCATGGCCGGGGAGCTGTTTTTT
CANHPTGQGMAGELFF